Sequencing of this T cell receptor beta chain was carried out in a study of blood T cell repertoires in COVID-19. About the study: PBMCs, B-cell-depleted T cells, or T cells provided the cDNA or gDNA that made up the material.

The protocol was immunoSEQ multiplex PCR, while the TCRdb copy is restricted to in-frame clones and leaves out a portion. This sample has about 250,000 clones, with 80% to 95% found just once. The TCR was taken from a man younger than 45 with COVID-19, enrolled during active disease. The sequencing input was peripheral blood.

The CDR3 reads CASSVRQNTEAFF. CDR3 sequence (DNA): TGTGCCAGTAGTGTCAGACAGAACACTGAAGCTTTCTTT. V gene TRBV19 combines with J gene TRBJ1-1; no reliable D call. The germline V gene has CDR1 LNHDA and CDR2 SQIVND (reference sequence). The length of the CDR3 is 13 residues. The ends were cut back, 5 bases at V and 1 base at J, with 8 bases in the middle.